This T cell receptor (beta chain) was sequenced in a study of T cell responses to AZD1222 COVID-19 vaccine. Whole-study results and caveats: Most donors were white British and more were female, and clonal diversity was possibly underestimated.

The junction had 10 bases not matched to a gene; V was cut back by 2 bases and J by 6 bases. This CDR3 comprises 16 residues. CDR1 SEHNR and CDR2 FQNEAQ come from the germline V gene (reference sequence). In the case of this clone: Antigen specificity is unknown.

The repertoire was sequenced with immunoSEQ multiplex PCR; TCRdb's copy has only in-frame clones and lacks some. The table has around 130,000 clones, around 90% seen once. The clonotype comes from an adult in good health. The source material was peripheral blood, sampled on day 0 of AZD1222 vaccination. The chain employs TRBV7-9 and TRBJ1-2, with 9 nucleotides matching TRBD1. The CDR3 loop reads CASSLFGRGQGDGYTF. CDR3 DNA: TGTGCCAGCAGCTTATTCGGAAGGGGACAGGGCGATGGCTACACCTTC. Filled out from reference TRBV7-9 and TRBJ1-2, the complete variable domain reads DTGVSQNPRHKITKRGQNVTFRCDPISEHNRLYWYRQTLGQGPEFLTYFQNEAQLEKSRLLSDRFSAERPKGSFSTLEIQRTEQGDSAMYLCASSLFGRGQGDGYTFGSGTRLTVV.